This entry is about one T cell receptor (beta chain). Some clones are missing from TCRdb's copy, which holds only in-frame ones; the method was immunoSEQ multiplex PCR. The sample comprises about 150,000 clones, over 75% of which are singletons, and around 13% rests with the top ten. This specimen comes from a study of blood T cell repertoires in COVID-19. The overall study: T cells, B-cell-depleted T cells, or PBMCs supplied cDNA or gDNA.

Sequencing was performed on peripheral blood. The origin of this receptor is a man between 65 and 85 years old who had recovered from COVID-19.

The CDR3 DNA follows: TGTGCCAGCAGCCCAGGGACAGGGACCTACAATGAGCAGTTCTTC. It specifies CASSPGTGTYNEQFF. The chain combines TRBV11-3 with TRBJ2-1; TRBD1 agrees at 9 bases. The V segment lost 5 bases and the J segment 2 bases; nucleotides outside the gene matches: 4. In germline, CDR1 is SGHNT, CDR2 YENEEA. The CDR3 totals 15 residues.